Presented here are 10 T cell receptor beta chains from one specimen sequenced in a study of T cell responses to AZD1222 COVID-19 vaccine. The assay was immunoSEQ multiplex PCR, and TCRdb's table has in-frame clones only and misses some. The sample has 92,000 or so clones, 75% to 90% seen once. Sequencing was performed on peripheral blood, taken on day 0 of AZD1222 vaccination. The receptor set was obtained from an adult in good health.

This clone was seen once. This chain joins TRBV20-1 and TRBJ1-3; D is undetermined. The V end was cut by 3 bases, the J end by 0 bases, with 6 bases between. The CDR3 consists of 13 residues. Germline CDR1 and CDR2: DFQATT and SNEGSKA (reference sequence). CDR3 in amino acids: CSASSISGNTIYF. The CDR3 nucleotides read TGCAGTGCTAGTAGCATCTCTGGAAACACCATATATTTT.

This chain joins TRBV28 and TRBJ2-2; no clear D. V was cut by 6 bases and J by 4 bases, with 12 bases left in between. This CDR3 comprises 14 residues. Germline CDR1 MDHEN, CDR2 SYDVKM. The CDR3 DNA is TGTGCCAGCAGAACCCCGGCCGGCACCGGGGAGCTGTTTTTT. This sequence encodes CASRTPAGTGELFF.

The chain combines TRBV28 with TRBJ2-1, with 7 bases that match TRBD2. This CDR3 has 16 amino acids. Germline CDR1 and CDR2: MDHEN and SYDVKM. Trimming removed 2 bases from V and 9 bases from J; junction bases left unmatched: 13. CDR3 amino acids: CASSLSPGLLSGEQFF. The DNA for the CDR3 is TGTGCCAGCAGTTTAAGTCCGGGACTACTTAGCGGTGAGCAGTTCTTC.

This chain joins TRBV5-1 and TRBJ2-5, with no clear D. The CDR3 is 15 residues long. Germline V CDR1 and CDR2: SGHRS, YFSETQ. V lost 2 bases and J 2 bases, leaving 13 bases between the germline ends. DNA of the CDR3: TGCGCCAGCAGCTTACCAGTTGGAAGGCAAGAGACCCAGTACTTC. This sequence encodes CASSLPVGRQETQYF.

Written as DNA, the CDR3 is TGTGCCAGCAGCTTCCAGCCGGGACAGGGCTACGAGCAGTACTTC. Amino acid sequence: CASSFQPGQGYEQYF. The J gene is TRBJ2-7, the V gene TRBV7-2, with 9 nucleotides matching TRBD1. Germline V gene sequence: CDR1 SGHTA, CDR2 FQGNSA. V was clipped by 3 bases and J by 3 bases; unmatched bases: 6. CDR3 length: 15 amino acids.

V is TRBV28 and J is TRBJ1-3; perhaps TRBD1 as D (5 bases). CDR3 length: 14 residues. Germline assignment: CDR1 MDHEN and CDR2 SYDVKM. The V and J ends lost 5 bases and 4 bases respectively, with 12 bases between them. This chain's CDR3 is CASSKGAWGNTIYF. DNA of the CDR3: TGTGCCAGCAGTAAAGGGGCATGGGGAAACACCATATATTTT.

The chain recombines TRBV7-6 with TRBJ2-3; 9 bases are shared with TRBD2. Germline CDR1 reads SGHVS; CDR2 reads FNYEAQ. This CDR3 has 17 amino acids. V was clipped by 1 base and J by 5 bases; unmatched bases: 10. In nucleotides, the CDR3 is TGTGCCAGCAGCTTAGTAGGCGGCGGGAGGGCCGGAGATACGCAGTATTTT. Translation gives CASSLVGGGRAGDTQYF.

In its sample, this clone was seen once. This chain connects TRBV19 to TRBJ1-2; maybe TRBD1 (5 bases). From germline, CDR1 is LNHDA and CDR2 SQIVND (reference sequence). Trimming removed 8 bases from V and 1 base from J, with 11 bases in between. This CDR3 has 13 residues. CDR3 in amino acids: CASRPGGNYGYTF. CDR3 sequence (DNA): TGTGCCAGTCGTCCCGGGGGTAACTATGGCTACACCTTC.

V usage is TRBV29-1 and J usage is TRBJ2-3, with 10 bases fitting TRBD2. This CDR3 comprises 15 residues. J lost 0 bases, V lost 7 bases, and 7 bases had no gene match. CDR1 is SQVTM and CDR2 is ANQGSEA in the germline V gene. Here the CDR3 reads CSAGRTSGSTDTQYF. CDR3 nucleotide sequence: TGCAGCGCCGGACGGACTAGCGGTAGCACAGATACGCAGTATTTT.

The CDR3 DNA reads as TGCAGTGCTAGTCCGGGAGGTAATCAGCCCCAGCATTTT. Residues: CSASPGGNQPQHF. V is TRBV20-1 and J is TRBJ1-5; D gene ambiguous. Per the germline V gene, CDR1 is DFQATT and CDR2 is SNEGSKA (reference sequence). The CDR3 extends over 13 amino acids. V dropped 3 bases and J dropped 4 bases, with 10 bases sitting between them.